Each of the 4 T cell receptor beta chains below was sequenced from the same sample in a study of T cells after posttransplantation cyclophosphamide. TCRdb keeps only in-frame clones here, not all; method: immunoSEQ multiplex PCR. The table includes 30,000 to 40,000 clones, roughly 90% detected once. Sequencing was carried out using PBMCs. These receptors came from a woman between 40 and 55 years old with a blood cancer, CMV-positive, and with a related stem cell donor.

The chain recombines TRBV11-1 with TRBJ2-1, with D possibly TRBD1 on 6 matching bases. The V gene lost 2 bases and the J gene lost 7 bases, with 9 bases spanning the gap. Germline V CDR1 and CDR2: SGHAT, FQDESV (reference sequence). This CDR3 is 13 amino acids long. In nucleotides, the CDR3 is TGTGCCAGCAGCTTATCTCAGGGGAATGAGCAGTTCTTC. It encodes CASSLSQGNEQFF. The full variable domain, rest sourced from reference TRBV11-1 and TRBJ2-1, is EAEVAQSPRYKITEKSQAVAFWCDPISGHATLYWYRQILGQGPELLVQFQDESVVDDSQLPKDRFSAERLKGVDSTLKIQPAELGDSAMYLCASSLSQGNEQFFGPGTRLTVL.

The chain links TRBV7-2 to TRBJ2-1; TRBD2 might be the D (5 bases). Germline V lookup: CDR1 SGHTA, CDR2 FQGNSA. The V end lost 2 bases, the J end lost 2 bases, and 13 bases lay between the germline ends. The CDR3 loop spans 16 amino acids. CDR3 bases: TGTGCCAGCAGCTTAATGGCGGGCCGGACCTACAATGAGCAGTTCTTC. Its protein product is CASSLMAGRTYNEQFF.

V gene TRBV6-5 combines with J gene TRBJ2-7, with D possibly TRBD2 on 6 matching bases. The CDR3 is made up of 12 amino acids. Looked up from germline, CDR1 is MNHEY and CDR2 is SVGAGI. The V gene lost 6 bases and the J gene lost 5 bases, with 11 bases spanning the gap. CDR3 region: CASSRGEDEQYF. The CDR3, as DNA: TGTGCCAGCAGCCGAGGGGAGGACGAGCAGTACTTC.

CDR3: CASSLAGRGTEAFF. CDR3 sequence (DNA): TGTGCCAGCAGCTTAGCCGGAAGGGGAACTGAAGCTTTCTTT. The chain uses TRBV7-2 and TRBJ1-1; D is perhaps TRBD1 (5 bases). CDR1 and CDR2 (germline): SGHTA, FQGNSA. There are 14 residues in the CDR3. V was clipped by 0 bases and J by 5 bases, with 10 bases between them.